A selection of T cell receptor beta chains follows, all from one sample in a study of T cell responses to AZD1222 COVID-19 vaccine. Libraries were prepared by immunoSEQ multiplex PCR; TCRdb keeps only in-frame clonotypes and omits some of them. This sample has approximately 88,000 clones; almost 80% occur once, and the top ten carry around 21%. Sequencing used peripheral blood, obtained on day 0 of AZD1222 vaccination. These receptors were obtained from an adult in good health. The CDR3 runs from the conserved cysteine through the conserved F or W. Fields, in order: V gene, clone size, J gene, D gene, CDR3 DNA, CDR3 protein. D genes are given only for firm matches. Not all rows give a size; the values are once, few, many and, for expanded clones, a class.

>TRBV11-2|NA|TRBJ2-1|TRBD1
TGTGCCAGCAGCTTACAGGGGGCGAACTACAATGAGCAGTTCTTC
CASSLQGANYNEQFF
>TRBV7-2|NA|TRBJ2-2|TRBD2
TGTGCCAGCCGCCTAGCGGGAGTGAGGGGGGGGGAGCTGTTTTTT
CASRLAGVRGGELFF
>TRBV7-8|NA|TRBJ2-5|NA
TGTGCCAGCAGCCGAGGCGGGGCATGGGAGACCCAGTACTTC
CASSRGGAWETQYF
>TRBV9|NA|TRBJ2-3|TRBD2
TGTGCCAGCAGCGCGGGACTAGCGGGAGGGCCCTCTGATACGCAGTATTTT
CASSAGLAGGPSDTQYF
>TRBV15|few|TRBJ2-1|TRBD1
TGTGCCACCAGCAGAGCGCGTACCGGGACAGGGGGCAATGAGCAGTTCTTC
CATSRARTGTGGNEQFF
>TRBV12-3/TRBV12-4|NA|TRBJ1-2|NA
TGTGCCAGCAGCCGCCAATCATATGGCTACACCTTC
CASSRQSYGYTF
>TRBV6-5|NA|TRBJ2-5|NA
TGTGCCAGCAGTTACCCAGGGACAGAGACCCAGTACTTC
CASSYPGTETQYF
>TRBV19|NA|TRBJ2-1|NA
TGTGCCAGTAGTAATGGACTCGCCATCGGGGAGTACAATGAGCAGTTCTTC
CASSNGLAIGEYNEQFF
>TRBV12-3/TRBV12-4|NA|TRBJ2-7|NA
TGTGCCAGCGGTCGGATCTACGAGCAGTACTTC
CASGRIYEQYF
>TRBV7-2|NA|TRBJ2-2|NA
TGTGCCAGCAGCTTAGGGACAGCAAACACCGGGGAGCTGTTTTTT
CASSLGTANTGELFF
>TRBV5-1|NA|TRBJ2-7|NA
TGCGCCAGCAGTAGTGGCAGGGCCTACGAGCAGTACTTC
CASSSGRAYEQYF
>TRBV10-3|NA|TRBJ2-3|TRBD1
TGTGCCCTCGCCCGGGACAGGGACACCACAGATACGCAGTATTTT
CALARDRDTTDTQYF
>TRBV9|NA|TRBJ1-1|NA
TGTGCCAGCAGCGTTTGGGTCAACACTGAAGCTTTCTTT
CASSVWVNTEAFF
>TRBV28|NA|TRBJ1-2|TRBD1
TGTGCCAGCGGAGGGACAGGGGTCTATGGCTACACCTTC
CASGGTGVYGYTF